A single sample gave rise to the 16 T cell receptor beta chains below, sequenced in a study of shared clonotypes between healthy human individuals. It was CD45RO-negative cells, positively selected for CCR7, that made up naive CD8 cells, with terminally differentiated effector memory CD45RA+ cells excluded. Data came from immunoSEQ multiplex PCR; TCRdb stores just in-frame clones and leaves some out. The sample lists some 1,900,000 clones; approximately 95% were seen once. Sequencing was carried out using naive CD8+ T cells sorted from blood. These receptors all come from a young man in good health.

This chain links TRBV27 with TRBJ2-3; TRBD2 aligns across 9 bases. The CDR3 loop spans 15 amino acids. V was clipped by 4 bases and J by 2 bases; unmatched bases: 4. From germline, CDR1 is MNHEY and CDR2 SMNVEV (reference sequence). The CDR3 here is CASSYQRGDTDTQYF. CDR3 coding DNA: TGTGCCAGCAGTTATCAGCGGGGGGACACAGATACGCAGTATTTT.

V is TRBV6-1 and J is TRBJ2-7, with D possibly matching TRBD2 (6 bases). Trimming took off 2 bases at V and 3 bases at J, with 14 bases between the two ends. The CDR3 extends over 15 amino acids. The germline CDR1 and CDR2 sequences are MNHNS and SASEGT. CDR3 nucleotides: TGTGCCAGCAGTGAATGGGGGGATCGGGGCTACGAGCAGTACTTC. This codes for CASSEWGDRGYEQYF.

CDR3 residues: CASSVGTLDEKLFF. The CDR3 DNA reads as TGTGCCAGCAGCGTCGGAACCTTGGACGAAAAACTGTTTTTT. The chain links TRBV2 to TRBJ1-4; D is undetermined. The V gene's germline CDR1 is SNHLY and CDR2 FYNNEI. The CDR3 has 14 residues. V dropped 6 bases and J dropped 8 bases, with 16 bases sitting between them.

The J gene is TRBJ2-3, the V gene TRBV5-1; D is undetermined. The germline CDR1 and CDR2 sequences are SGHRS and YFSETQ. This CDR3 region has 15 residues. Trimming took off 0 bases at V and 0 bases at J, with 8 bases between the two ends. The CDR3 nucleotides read TGCGCCAGCAGCTTGGACCCCCTTAGCACAGATACGCAGTATTTT. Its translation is CASSLDPLSTDTQYF.

The DNA for the CDR3 is TGTGCCAGTAGTATTTTGGACCGCGACCCTGGCTACACCTTC. Protein: CASSILDRDPGYTF. This chain joins TRBV19 and TRBJ1-2; unclear D gene. CDR1 is LNHDA, CDR2 SQIVND, per germline (reference sequence). CDR3 length equals 14 residues. The V end was cut by 3 bases, the J end by 7 bases, with 15 bases between.

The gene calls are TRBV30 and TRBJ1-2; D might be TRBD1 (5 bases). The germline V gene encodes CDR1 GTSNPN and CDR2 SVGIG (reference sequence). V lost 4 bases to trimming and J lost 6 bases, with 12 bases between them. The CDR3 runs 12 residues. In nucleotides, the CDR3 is TGTGCCTGGACCCTGGGGGGAGATGGCTACACCTTC. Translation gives CAWTLGGDGYTF.

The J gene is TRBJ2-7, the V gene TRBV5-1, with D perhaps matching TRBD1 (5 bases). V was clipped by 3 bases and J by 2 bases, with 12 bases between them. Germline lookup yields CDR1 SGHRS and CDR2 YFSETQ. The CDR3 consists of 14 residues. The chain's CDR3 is CASSSDMETYEQYF. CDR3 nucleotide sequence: TGCGCCAGCAGCTCGGACATGGAGACCTACGAGCAGTACTTC. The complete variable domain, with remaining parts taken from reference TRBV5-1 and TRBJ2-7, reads KAGVTQTPRYLIKTRGQQVTLSCSPISGHRSVSWYQQTPGQGLQFLFEYFSETQRNKGNFPGRFSGRQFSNSRSEMNVSTLELGDSALYLCASSSDMETYEQYFGPGTRLTVT.

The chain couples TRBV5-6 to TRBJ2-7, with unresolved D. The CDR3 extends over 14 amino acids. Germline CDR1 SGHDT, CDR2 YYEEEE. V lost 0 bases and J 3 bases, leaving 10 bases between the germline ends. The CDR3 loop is CASSLESDDYEQYF. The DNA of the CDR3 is TGTGCCAGCAGCTTGGAGTCGGACGACTACGAGCAGTACTTC.

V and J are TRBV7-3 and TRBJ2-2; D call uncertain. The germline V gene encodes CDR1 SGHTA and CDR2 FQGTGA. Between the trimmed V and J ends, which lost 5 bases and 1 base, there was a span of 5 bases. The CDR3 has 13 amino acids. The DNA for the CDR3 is TGTGCCAGCAGCCCGGGGAACACCGGGGAGCTGTTTTTT. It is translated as CASSPGNTGELFF.

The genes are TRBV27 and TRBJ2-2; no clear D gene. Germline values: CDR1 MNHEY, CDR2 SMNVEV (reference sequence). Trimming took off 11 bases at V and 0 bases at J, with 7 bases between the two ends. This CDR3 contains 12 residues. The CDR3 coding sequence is TGTGCCCCCCGGGCGAACACCGGGGAGCTGTTTTTT. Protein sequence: CAPRANTGELFF.

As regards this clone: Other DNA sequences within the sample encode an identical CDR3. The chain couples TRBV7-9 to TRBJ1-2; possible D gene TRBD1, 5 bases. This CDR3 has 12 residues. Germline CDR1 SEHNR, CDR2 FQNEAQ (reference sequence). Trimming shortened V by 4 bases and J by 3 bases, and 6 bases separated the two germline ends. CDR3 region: CASSSGDYGYTF. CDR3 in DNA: TGTGCCAGCAGCTCGGGGGACTATGGCTACACCTTC.

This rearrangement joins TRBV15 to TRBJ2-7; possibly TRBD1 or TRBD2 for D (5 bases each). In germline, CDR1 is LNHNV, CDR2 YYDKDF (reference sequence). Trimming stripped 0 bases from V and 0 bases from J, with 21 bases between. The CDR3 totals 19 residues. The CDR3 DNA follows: TGTGCCACCAGCAGAGAGTTGGGGACCGGACGCCCAATCTCCTACGAGCAGTACTTC. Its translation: CATSRELGTGRPISYEQYF.

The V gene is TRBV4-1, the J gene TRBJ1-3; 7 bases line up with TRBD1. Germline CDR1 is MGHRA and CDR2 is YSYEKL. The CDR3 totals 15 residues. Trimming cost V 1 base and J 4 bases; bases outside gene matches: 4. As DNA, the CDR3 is TGCGCCAGCAGCCAAGTGGAGACAGGGGGAAACACCATATATTTT. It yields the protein CASSQVETGGNTIYF.

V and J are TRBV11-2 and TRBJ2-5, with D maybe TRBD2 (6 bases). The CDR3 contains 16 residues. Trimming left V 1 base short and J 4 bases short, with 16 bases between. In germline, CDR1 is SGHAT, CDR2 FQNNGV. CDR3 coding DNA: TGTGCCAGCAGCTTAGGGCAGGGAGGTTTAGGAGAGACCCAGTACTTC. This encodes CASSLGQGGLGETQYF.

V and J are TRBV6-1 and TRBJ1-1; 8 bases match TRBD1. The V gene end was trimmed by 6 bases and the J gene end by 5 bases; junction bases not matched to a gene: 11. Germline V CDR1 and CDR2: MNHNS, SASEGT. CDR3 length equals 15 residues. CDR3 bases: TGTGCCAGCAGCCACTCGACAGGGGTGATAACTGAAGCTTTCTTT. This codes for CASSHSTGVITEAFF.

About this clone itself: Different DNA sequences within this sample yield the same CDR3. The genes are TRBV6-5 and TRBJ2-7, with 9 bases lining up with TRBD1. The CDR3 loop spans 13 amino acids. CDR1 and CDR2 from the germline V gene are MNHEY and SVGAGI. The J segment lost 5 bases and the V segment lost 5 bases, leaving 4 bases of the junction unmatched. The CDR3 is CASSPGTGNEQYF. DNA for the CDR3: TGTGCCAGCAGTCCTGGGACAGGGAACGAGCAGTACTTC.